Listed below are T cell receptor beta chains from one sample, sequenced in a study of blood T cell repertoires in COVID-19. Assay: immunoSEQ multiplex PCR; the TCRdb copy retains only in-frame clones and omits some. Found here are around 250,000 clones, about nine tenths of them singletons; the top ten hold 6.2%. Sequencing used peripheral blood. Receptors originate from a man between 60 and 75 years old with acute or convalescent COVID-19. Each CDR3 is given with its conserved first and last residue. A D gene is named only where the DNA matches it firmly. Size is omitted from some rows. Given values are once, few, many or a class for expanded clones.

TGCAGCGTTCAGGAGGGAAACACTGAAGCTTTCTTT,CSVQEGNTEAFF,TRBV29-1,TRBJ1-1,.,once
TGTGCCAGCAGCTTAGACTGGGCTTACGAGCAGTACTTC,CASSLDWAYEQYF,TRBV7-2,TRBJ2-7,.,.
TGTGCCAGCAGTGAGGCACAGGGGCGGACTGAAGCTTTCTTT,CASSEAQGRTEAFF,TRBV6-1,TRBJ1-1,TRBD1,.
TGTGCCAGCAGCATCGACAGGAGAGCCTCCTACGAGCAGTACTTC,CASSIDRRASYEQYF,TRBV6-5,TRBJ2-7,.,.
TGCGCCAGCAGCCAAGCTCAGAGCGGGGTCTCCTACGAGCAGTACTTC,CASSQAQSGVSYEQYF,TRBV4-1,TRBJ2-7,TRBD2,.
TGTGCCAGCAGTCTCGGGACAGAATACGAGCAGTACTTC,CASSLGTEYEQYF,TRBV6-6,TRBJ2-7,TRBD1,.
TGTGCCAGCAGCTTAGGGGACCAGGGGCAGCCCCAGCATTTT,CASSLGDQGQPQHF,TRBV7-9,TRBJ1-5,.,.
TGCAGCGTTGAGGGGCAGGGGATATGGGGCTACACCTTC,CSVEGQGIWGYTF,TRBV29-1,TRBJ1-2,.,.
TGTGCCAGCAGTTACCTTCGGGGGGGGACCTATGGCTACACCTTC,CASSYLRGGTYGYTF,TRBV6-5,TRBJ1-2,.,.
TGTGCCAGCAAGGGGCTAAGCAATCAGCCCCAGCATTTT,CASKGLSNQPQHF,TRBV28,TRBJ1-5,.,.
TGCGCCAGCCGATTATCCGGGACTAGCGGGAGGGTGTTTACAGATACGCAGTATTTT,CASRLSGTSGRVFTDTQYF,TRBV4-1,TRBJ2-3,TRBD2,.
TGTGCCAGCAGTTACCTCGGAGGGAGCCGGACCTACGAGCAGTACTTC,CASSYLGGSRTYEQYF,TRBV6-2/TRBV6-3,TRBJ2-7,.,few
TGTGCCAGCTCACCATTTAGTTTACAGGGTCGAGTAGCTTTCTTT,CASSPFSLQGRVAFF,TRBV18,TRBJ1-1,.,.
TGTGCCAGCAGTCAGATACAGGGTAACACCGGGGAGCTGTTTTTT,CASSQIQGNTGELFF,TRBV6-5,TRBJ2-2,.,.
TGTGCCAGTAGTATAGTAAGGCCCCGCGACAAAACTGAAGCTTTCTTT,CASSIVRPRDKTEAFF,TRBV19,TRBJ1-1,.,.
TGTGCCAGCAGCCCACCCCGGCCCGTCGGGTATGGCTACACCTTC,CASSPPRPVGYGYTF,TRBV5-4,TRBJ1-2,.,.
TGTGCCAGCAGCTTAGGCCGGGGGAGAGCCCAAGAGACCCAGTACTTC,CASSLGRGRAQETQYF,TRBV7-3,TRBJ2-5,.,.
TGTGCCAGCAGCCCACAGATTACTAATGAAAAACTGTTTTTT,CASSPQITNEKLFF,TRBV9,TRBJ1-4,.,.
TGTGCCAGCAGCCCCCTAGGAGGGACAGGGTTTGAAAAACTGTTTTTT,CASSPLGGTGFEKLFF,TRBV11-3,TRBJ1-4,TRBD1,.